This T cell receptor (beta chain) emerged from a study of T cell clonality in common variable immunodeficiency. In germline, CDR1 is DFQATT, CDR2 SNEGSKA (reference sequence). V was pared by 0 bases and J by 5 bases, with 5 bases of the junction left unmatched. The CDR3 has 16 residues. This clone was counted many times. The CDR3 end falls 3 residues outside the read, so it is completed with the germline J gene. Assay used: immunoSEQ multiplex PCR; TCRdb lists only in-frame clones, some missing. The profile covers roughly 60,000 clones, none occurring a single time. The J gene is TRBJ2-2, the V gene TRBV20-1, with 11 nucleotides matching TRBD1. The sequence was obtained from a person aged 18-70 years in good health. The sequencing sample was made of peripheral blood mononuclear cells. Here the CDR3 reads CSARDGGQGETGELFF. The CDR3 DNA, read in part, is TGCAGTGCTAGAGATGGGGGACAGGGGGAAACCGGGGAG.